One sample yielded the 5 T cell receptor beta chains listed below, sequenced in a study of CD8+CD57+ T cells in acquired aplastic anemia. Flow cytometry had shown expanded CD8+CD57+ cells in the patients chosen for sequencing. Genomic DNA templated the TCR beta VDJ and CDR3 profiling. MiXCR, applied by TCRdb to the reads, yields one record per CDR3 protein. Among approximately 250,000 distinct CDR3 sequences listed, 70% to 85% were seen once. The sequencing input was sorted CD4+, CD8+, or CD8+CD57+ T cells (not recorded which) from PBMCs. These receptors were taken from a human donor with aplastic anemia.

V is TRBV27 and J is TRBJ2-1; the D is unclear. The end of the DNA aligns better with TRBJ2-7, so the J call may be wrong. Germline CDR1 MNHEY, CDR2 SMNVEV (reference sequence). The CDR3 loop spans 14 amino acids. Here the CDR3 DNA reads TGTGCCAGCAGTTCCATCGCAAGGGCCAATGAGCAGTACTTC. Translating it yields CASSSIARANEQYF.

The sample holds a few counts of this clonotype. The rearrangement joins TRBV19 to TRBJ1-5, with no clear D. The V end was cut by 5 bases, the J end by 4 bases, with 9 bases between. Germline V lookup: CDR1 LNHDA, CDR2 SQIVND (reference sequence). The CDR3 length is 13 residues. CDR3 bases: TGTGCCAGTAGTTTGGACCGTAATCAGCCCCAGCATTTT. Protein sequence: CASSLDRNQPQHF.

The CDR3 DNA reads as TGTGCCAGCAGCTTAGCGGGAGGCGGCGATACGCAGTATTACTTC. Residues: CASSLAGGGDTQYYF. This chain uses TRBV7-8 with TRBJ2-7; the D gene is possibly TRBD2 (6 bases). Looked up from germline, CDR1 is SGHVS and CDR2 is FQNEAQ. Trimming removed 0 bases from V and 13 bases from J, with 22 bases in between. CDR3 size: 15 residues.

V and J are TRBV20-1 and TRBJ2-7; TRBD2 agrees at 7 bases. Germline V gives CDR1 DFQATT, CDR2 SNEGSKA (reference sequence). There are 13 residues in the CDR3. After removal of 6 bases from V and 0 bases from J, the junction contained 5 bases not matched to a gene. Here the CDR3 reads CSAWGGSSYEQYF. The CDR3 DNA sequence: TGCAGTGCCTGGGGGGGGAGCTCCTACGAGCAGTACTTC.

This clonotype has a single count. The J gene is TRBJ2-7, the V gene TRBV7-4; 8 bases map to TRBD2. CDR1 SGHVT and CDR2 SQSDAQ come from the germline V gene. The CDR3 is 14 residues long. The junction had 3 bases not matched to a gene; V was cut back by 0 bases and J by 5 bases. The CDR3 loop is CASSLAGTSDEQYF. The DNA for the CDR3 is TGTGCCAGCAGCTTAGCCGGGACTAGTGACGAGCAGTACTTC.